Below, 11 T cell receptor beta chains from the same sample are listed, as sequenced in a study of siplizumab effects on memory and regulatory T cells. The protocol was immunoSEQ multiplex PCR, while the TCRdb copy is restricted to in-frame clones and leaves out a portion. The data show roughly 82,000 clones, roughly 87% seen once. What was sequenced was Tregs sorted from blood. The source is a human donor in good health.

The chain is built from TRBV10-3 and TRBJ2-1; possible D gene TRBD1, 6 bases. Trimming removed 2 bases from V and 4 bases from J, with 9 bases in between. This CDR3 has 14 residues. Germline loops: CDR1 ENHRY, CDR2 SYGVKD. CDR3 amino acids: CAISEGQIYNEQFF. Written as DNA, the CDR3 is TGTGCCATCAGTGAGGGACAGATTTACAATGAGCAGTTCTTC.

This clone was seen more than once but under ten times. This chain connects TRBV5-1 to TRBJ1-4; the D gene is possibly TRBD1 (6 bases). Between the trimmed V and J ends, which lost 3 bases and 2 bases, there was a span of 11 bases. In germline, CDR1 is SGHRS, CDR2 YFSETQ. This CDR3 spans 15 amino acids. CDR3 residues: CASSSTDSTNEKLFF. Here the CDR3 DNA reads TGCGCCAGCAGCTCAACGGACAGCACTAATGAAAAACTGTTTTTT.

This sequence joins TRBV6-4 and TRBJ1-1, with TRBD1 identical over 7 bases. CDR1 is MRHNA and CDR2 is SNTAGT in the germline V gene. The CDR3 runs 15 residues. With V trimmed by 4 bases and J by 1 base, 6 bases remained unmatched. This CDR3 is CASSATGFGNTEAFF. The CDR3 coding sequence is TGTGCCAGCAGTGCGACAGGGTTCGGGAACACTGAAGCTTTCTTT.

This rearrangement joins TRBV6-4 to TRBJ1-2; possible D gene TRBD1, 5 bases. V lost 0 bases, J lost 6 bases, and 11 bases lay in between. Germline loops: CDR1 MRHNA, CDR2 SNTAGT. The CDR3 is 14 residues long. CDR3 in amino acids: CASSDSYRTDGYTF. CDR3 in DNA: TGTGCCAGCAGTGACTCGTACAGGACGGATGGCTACACCTTC.

The V gene is TRBV7-9, the J gene TRBJ2-3; D possibly corresponds to TRBD2 (5 bases). Trimming left V 5 bases short and J 4 bases short, with 16 bases between. Per germline, CDR1 SEHNR and CDR2 FQNEAQ (reference sequence). This CDR3 has 15 residues. This chain's CDR3 is CASSVLVPPPDTQYF. The CDR3 region has the DNA TGTGCCAGCAGCGTACTAGTCCCCCCCCCAGATACGCAGTATTTT.

This chain joins TRBV25-1 and TRBJ2-5, with D possibly matching TRBD2 (5 bases). Trimming removed 5 bases from V and 3 bases from J, with 13 bases in between. Looked up from germline, CDR1 is MGHDK and CDR2 is SYGVNS. This CDR3 is built from 14 residues. The CDR3 sequence: CASSTRGGEETQYF. The CDR3 DNA reads as TGTGCCAGCAGTACTAGAGGCGGCGAAGAGACCCAGTACTTC.

V usage is TRBV11-2 and J usage is TRBJ2-7; D call uncertain. The CDR3 is 16 residues long. Germline CDR1 reads SGHAT; CDR2 reads FQNNGV. Trimming removed 0 bases at V and 3 bases at J, with 15 bases between. CDR3 in DNA: TGTGCCAGCAGCTTAGATCGTAACTCCCGCTTCTACGAGCAGTACTTC. This translates into CASSLDRNSRFYEQYF.

This chain uses TRBV30 with TRBJ2-4, with D perhaps being TRBD1 or TRBD2 (5 bases each). The V gene lost 3 bases and the J gene lost 6 bases, with 6 bases spanning the gap. Per germline, CDR1 GTSNPN and CDR2 SVGIG (reference sequence). The CDR3 is 11 amino acids. The CDR3: CAWRGVNIQYF. In DNA, the CDR3 is TGTGCCTGGAGGGGGGTAAACATTCAGTACTTC.

The chain is built from TRBV7-2 and TRBJ2-5, with D hard to call. The CDR3 length is 14 residues. CDR1 and CDR2 from the germline V gene are SGHTA and FQGNSA. Trimming removed 2 bases from V and 1 base from J, with 8 bases in between. This chain's CDR3 is CASSLSQAQETQYF. CDR3 coding DNA: TGTGCCAGCAGCTTAAGCCAGGCCCAAGAGACCCAGTACTTC.

A word on this clone: The junction shows a germline mismatch at one end, possibly a read error. The sample contains more than one DNA sequence encoding this CDR3. The V gene is TRBV27, the J gene TRBJ1-1; possibly TRBD1 for D (5 bases). The CDR3 extends over 13 amino acids. Per germline, CDR1 MNHEY and CDR2 SMNVEV (reference sequence). The CDR3 nucleotides read TGCGCCAGCAGTTTCATAGGGGACACTGAAGCTTTCTTT. It yields the protein CASSFIGDTEAFF.

The chain joins TRBV5-1 to TRBJ2-3; D remains ambiguous. The CDR3 loop spans 16 amino acids. Germline-derived CDR1 and CDR2 are SGHRS and YFSETQ. V was shortened by 4 bases and J by 4 bases, with 19 bases between the two germline ends. CDR3 nucleotides: TGCGCCAGCAGCCCACGGGCTCCTACACGTCCAGATACGCAGTATTTT. Translating it yields CASSPRAPTRPDTQYF.